Listed here are 22 T cell receptor beta chains from one sample, sequenced in a study of T-cell memory formation after mild COVID-19. TCRdb reanalysed the 5' RACE reads using MiXCR and keeps one entry per CDR3 protein. This sample has hundreds of thousands of distinct CDR3 sequences, with about 20% found just once. Sequencing was carried out using PBMCs or a T cell subset sorted from them (not recorded which). These receptor sequences come from a man aged 18 to 35 who had mild COVID-19 (a few samples of this study predate the infection). Cell type and time point are not known.

Only a few counts were recorded for this clonotype. V usage is TRBV7-2 and J usage is TRBJ1-2, with D perhaps TRBD1 (5 bases). From germline, CDR1 is SGHTA and CDR2 FQGNSA. The CDR3 is 13 amino acids. With 2 bases removed from V and 7 bases from J, the gap between germline ends came to 11 bases. CDR3 sequence: CASSLSEGLGYTF. The CDR3 DNA reads as TGTGCCAGCAGCTTATCGGAGGGGCTTGGCTACACCTTC.

The V call is TRBV27, the J call TRBJ2-7, with 8 bases identical to TRBD1. The germline V gene encodes CDR1 MNHEY and CDR2 SMNVEV (reference sequence). CDR3 length: 15 residues. V gave up 4 bases and J gave up 3 bases; unmatched junction bases: 8. This chain's CDR3 is CASSSYRTGNYEQYV. The CDR3 bases are TGTGCCAGCAGTTCCTATCGGACAGGGAACTACGAGCAGTACGTC.

This clonotype was seen a handful of times. The rearrangement links TRBV6-2 or TRBV6-3 to TRBJ1-5; possibly TRBD1 for D (5 bases). The CDR3 is made up of 12 amino acids. From germline, CDR1 is MNHEY and CDR2 SVGEGT. Trimming pared 6 bases from V and 9 bases from J, leaving 12 bases between. The CDR3 bases are TGTGCCAGCAGAACGACGGGGGGGCCCCAGCATTTT. Residues: CASRTTGGPQHF.

This clonotype was observed at least ten times. The J gene is TRBJ2-7, the V gene TRBV6-2 or TRBV6-3, with D possibly TRBD1 on 5 matching bases. The CDR3 loop spans 13 amino acids. Per germline, CDR1 MNHEY and CDR2 SVGEGT. Trimming shortened V by 5 bases and J by 3 bases, and 11 bases separated the two germline ends. The CDR3 reads CASSKDKVYEQYF. The CDR3 bases are TGTGCCAGCAGTAAGGACAAGGTCTACGAGCAGTACTTC.

This clonotype was seen only a few times. One end of the junction is discordant with germline, which a read error may explain. This chain connects TRBV20-1 to TRBJ1-2; D may be TRBD1 (6 bases). The CDR3 loop spans 13 amino acids. Germline values: CDR1 DFQATT, CDR2 SNEGSKA (reference sequence). The CDR3 DNA reads TGCAGTGCTAGAGCTGAGGTGGGACACTCTCTAATCTTC. As protein: CSARAEVGHSLIF.

This rearrangement joins TRBV6-1 to TRBJ2-5; D ambiguous. The CDR3 runs 14 residues. V was trimmed by 0 bases and J by 0 bases, leaving 5 bases between them. Germline V gene data show CDR1 as MNHNS and CDR2 as SASEGT. The CDR3 reads CASSEANYQETQYF. Written as DNA, the CDR3 is TGTGCCAGCAGTGAAGCTAACTACCAAGAGACCCAGTACTTC.

This clonotype was detected many times. The chain uses TRBV7-6 and TRBJ2-1, with 8 bases fitting TRBD1. Germline CDR1 SGHVS, CDR2 FNYEAQ. CDR3 length: 16 amino acids. Trimming removed 1 base from V and 4 bases from J; junction bases left unmatched: 6. CDR3: CASSLESGGLYNEQFF. Here the CDR3 DNA reads TGTGCCAGCAGCTTAGAATCAGGGGGCCTATACAATGAGCAGTTCTTC.

Only a few counts were recorded for this clonotype. The chain carries TRBV24-1 and TRBJ2-1; 9 bases fit TRBD1. V dropped 4 bases and J dropped 6; count of bases not matched to a gene: 6. The CDR3 is made up of 15 amino acids. Germline loops: CDR1 KGHDR, CDR2 SFDVKD. DNA for the CDR3: TGTGCCACCAGTGACCCCGGGACAGGGAGCAATGAGCAGTTCTTC. Translating gives CATSDPGTGSNEQFF.

There are many counts of this clonotype. V usage is TRBV18 and J usage is TRBJ2-5; no definite D call. Germline V CDR1 and CDR2: KGHSH, LQKENI. The length of the CDR3 is 13 residues. Trimming took 0 bases from V and 2 from J, leaving 4 bases between them. The CDR3 region is CASSPPGQETQYF. CDR3 nucleotide sequence: TGTGCCAGCTCACCACCAGGACAAGAGACCCAGTACTTC.

This clonotype was picked up a small number of times. The chain links TRBV3-1 to TRBJ1-2, with no clear D. Germline V CDR1 and CDR2: LGHDT, YNNKEL (reference sequence). The CDR3 is 13 amino acids. V was pared by 5 bases and J by 4 bases, with 11 bases between. CDR3 sequence reads: CASSLKLSYGYTF. CDR3 in DNA: TGTGCCAGCAGCTTAAAACTTTCCTATGGCTACACCTTC.

The chain is built from TRBV7-8 and TRBJ1-4; TRBD1 is a possible D gene (6 bases). The length of the CDR3 is 14 residues. Trimming left V 5 bases short and J 4 bases short, with 11 bases between. CDR1 SGHVS and CDR2 FQNEAQ come from the germline V gene. CDR3 protein: CASSKDRYNEKLFF. Here the CDR3 DNA reads TGTGCCAGCAGCAAGGACAGATATAATGAAAAACTGTTTTTT.

J is TRBJ1-1 and V is TRBV27; 7 nucleotides match TRBD1. The CDR3 spans 15 residues. With V trimmed by 5 bases and J by 5 bases, 11 bases remained unmatched. In germline, CDR1 is MNHEY, CDR2 SMNVEV (reference sequence). The CDR3 is CASSPLDREGTEAFF. The CDR3, as DNA: TGTGCCAGCAGTCCCTTAGACAGGGAGGGAACTGAAGCTTTCTTT.

The chain uses TRBV5-1 and TRBJ2-7; possibly TRBD1 for D (5 bases). Trimming stripped 2 bases from V and 3 bases from J, with 9 bases between. The germline gives CDR1 SGHRS, CDR2 YFSETQ. The CDR3 length is 13 residues. The CDR3: CASSFLDSYEQYV. The CDR3 DNA reads TGCGCCAGCAGCTTTCTCGACAGCTACGAGCAGTACGTC.

This sequence joins TRBV20-1 and TRBJ2-4; either TRBD1 or TRBD2 may fit D (6 bases each). The length of the CDR3 is 14 residues. Germline lookup yields CDR1 DFQATT and CDR2 SNEGSKA (reference sequence). The CDR3 nucleotides are TGCAGCAATCGGGGGCAGGGGCCCAAAAACATTCAGTACTTC. This encodes CSNRGQGPKNIQYF.

This clonotype was observed at least ten times. V gene TRBV7-2 combines with J gene TRBJ2-5, with 9 bases that match TRBD2. From germline, CDR1 is SGHTA and CDR2 FQGNSA. CDR3 length equals 16 residues. V was pared by 5 bases and J by 4 bases, with 11 bases of the junction left unmatched. The CDR3 DNA follows: TGTGCCAGCAGCCCGATAGGGCTAGCGGGAAGAGAGACCCAGTACTTC. As protein: CASSPIGLAGRETQYF.

The gene calls are TRBV29-1 and TRBJ2-3, with 14 bases matching TRBD2. Germline V gene lookup returns CDR1 SQVTM and CDR2 ANQGSEA. This CDR3 has 17 amino acids. V lost 6 bases, J lost 0 bases, and 8 bases stayed unmatched. CDR3 nucleotides: TGCAGCGTCTCGGGACTAGCGGGGGCCATTAGCACAGATACGCAGTATTTT. Translated, it gives CSVSGLAGAISTDTQYF.

The chain employs TRBV4-1 and TRBJ2-5; the match to TRBD2 covers 11 bases. J was trimmed by 2 bases and V by 1 base; bases with no gene match: 9. CDR1 and CDR2 from the germline V gene are MGHRA and YSYEKL. CDR3 size: 18 residues. The CDR3 sequence is CASSQAALGTSGQETQYF. The CDR3 DNA reads as TGCGCCAGCAGCCAAGCCGCCCTCGGGACTAGCGGACAAGAGACCCAGTACTTC.

A few counts support this clonotype. The V gene is TRBV18, the J gene TRBJ2-7; D unresolved. The germline V gene has CDR1 KGHSH and CDR2 LQKENI. The V end lost 2 bases, the J end lost 4 bases, and 12 bases lay between the germline ends. This CDR3 has 14 amino acids. DNA of the CDR3: TGTGCCAGCTCACCATTCCCATCCGGGTACGAGCAGTACTTC. Its protein is CASSPFPSGYEQYF.

This rearrangement joins TRBV29-1 to TRBJ2-6, with a possible D match to TRBD2 (5 bases). The CDR3 is 12 amino acids. V was cut by 6 bases and J by 3 bases, with 6 bases left in between. Germline V lookup: CDR1 SQVTM, CDR2 ANQGSEA. CDR3 nucleotide sequence: TGCAGCGTCGGGATTGGGGCCAACGTCCTGACTTTC. Its protein product is CSVGIGANVLTF.

The chain has TRBV6-6 and TRBJ1-6; tentative D call: TRBD1 (5 bases). The CDR3 contains 13 residues. Germline V gene sequence: CDR1 MNHNY, CDR2 SVGAGI (reference sequence). With 11 bases removed from V and 10 bases from J, the gap between germline ends came to 18 bases. CDR3 bases: TGTGCCGGGTCGCGGGACCCAGGGTCACCCCTCCACTTT. Its translation is CAGSRDPGSPLHF.

The chain uses TRBV20-1 and TRBJ2-2, with TRBD2 matching 12 bases. CDR3 size: 15 residues. V was clipped by 4 bases and J by 4 bases; unmatched bases: 4. Germline-derived CDR1 and CDR2 are DFQATT and SNEGSKA (reference sequence). Here the CDR3 reads CSATGLAGFTGELFF. In DNA, the CDR3 is TGCAGTGCTACGGGACTAGCGGGTTTCACCGGGGAGCTGTTTTTT.

This clonotype was recorded a few times. The J gene is TRBJ2-1, the V gene TRBV10-3; D might be TRBD1 or TRBD2, each matching 5 bases. Germline CDR1 and CDR2: ENHRY and SYGVKD. Trimming took 8 bases from V and 7 from J, leaving 9 bases between them. This CDR3 comprises 11 residues. The CDR3 loop reads CAIRWGNEQFF. The CDR3, as DNA: TGTGCCATCCGGTGGGGGAATGAGCAGTTCTTC.